This T cell receptor (beta chain) was sequenced during a study of pediatric ulcerative colitis. At the level of the study: Six or seven patients showed pancolitis and two showed left-sided colitis.

Rectal tissue came from one to two pinch biopsies taken at colonoscopy. Only in-frame clones appear in the TCRdb table, and some are missing; sequencing was by immunoSEQ multiplex PCR. The sample lists tens of thousands of clones; about 81% were seen once. Sequencing was done on a sample of gut tissue. The clonotype originates from a boy between 10 and 17 years old with severe ulcerative colitis.

CDR3 sequence (DNA): TGCGCCAGCAAGGGAGGGAATGGAAACACCATATATTTT. Its translation is CASKGGNGNTIYF. The J gene is TRBJ1-3, the V gene TRBV4-1; D gene ambiguous. Germline-derived CDR1 and CDR2 are MGHRA and YSYEKL. The CDR3 covers 13 residues. Trimming cost V 7 bases and J 3 bases, with 10 bases left between them.